The next 30 T cell receptor beta chains were all read from a single sample in a study of breast tumors, draining lymph nodes, adjacent tissues. Breast cancer patients provided tissue from their axillary draining lymph nodes. TCRdb called the multiplex PCR reads again in MiXCR, with one record for every CDR3 protein. The profile covers 200,000 or so distinct CDR3 sequences, with roughly 31% appearing a single time and about 4.5% taken by the ten largest. The sequenced sample was axillary lymph node tissue. The source is a female donor with breast cancer. Some clones in this sample may be carry-over from other donors' samples.

This clonotype was detected ten times or more. The chain uses TRBV4-2 and TRBJ2-1; TRBD1 matches at 12 bases. This CDR3 comprises 16 residues. Germline V lookup: CDR1 LGHNA, CDR2 YNFKEQ. Unmatched junction bases numbered 7, after V lost 3 bases and J lost 7 bases. The DNA of the CDR3 is TGTGCCAGCAGCCAGGGGGGGACAGGGGGCAGGAATGAGCAGTTCTTC. Protein: CASSQGGTGGRNEQFF.

The CDR3: CASSGWTVGGGNQPQHF. CDR3 DNA sequence: TGTGCCAGCAGTGGATGGACGGTCGGAGGGGGCAATCAGCCCCAGCATTTT. The V call is TRBV6-1, the J call TRBJ1-5; D perhaps matches TRBD1 (5 bases). V gave up 4 bases and J gave up 2 bases, with 18 bases separating them. Per germline, CDR1 MNHNS and CDR2 SASEGT. This CDR3 is 17 amino acids long.

This clonotype was observed at least ten times. This chain uses TRBV11-2 with TRBJ1-3; TRBD1 matches 9 bases. Per the germline V gene, CDR1 is SGHAT and CDR2 is FQNNGV. V shed 5 bases, J shed 0 bases, and the junction held 8 bases outside the gene matches. The CDR3 sequence is 17 residues long. The CDR3 loop reads CASSATGGRSSGNTIYF. Written as DNA, the CDR3 is TGTGCCAGCAGCGCGACAGGGGGAAGGAGCTCTGGAAACACCATATATTTT.

This clonotype has only one observation. This chain joins TRBV7-6 and TRBJ2-5, with TRBD2 identical over 14 bases. Germline CDR1 SGHVS, CDR2 FNYEAQ. The CDR3 sequence is 17 residues long. V shed 5 bases and J 3 bases; nucleotides not matched to a gene: 8. DNA for the CDR3: TGTGCCAGCAGCGCCGACCTGGGACTAGCGGGAGAAGAGACCCAGTACTTC. Residues: CASSADLGLAGEETQYF.

This clonotype was found many times. The genes are TRBV30 and TRBJ2-7; D is possibly TRBD1 (6 bases). The V gene's germline CDR1 is GTSNPN and CDR2 SVGIG (reference sequence). V gave up 2 bases and J gave up 7 bases, with 12 bases separating them. There are 12 residues in the CDR3. The CDR3 protein is CAWSRTAEEQYF. As DNA, the CDR3 is TGTGCCTGGAGTAGGACAGCCGAGGAGCAGTACTTC.

As concerns this clonotype: A much larger clone differs from this one at a single base, so this may be a read error. The CDR3 does not close with the conserved phenylalanine or tryptophan, likely indicating a read error. This rearrangement joins TRBV30 to TRBJ1-5; TRBD1 is a possible D gene (6 bases). V dropped 0 bases and J dropped 4 bases, with 13 bases sitting between them. This CDR3 comprises 15 residues. Germline assignment: CDR1 GTSNPN and CDR2 SVGIG (reference sequence). For the CDR3, the DNA is TGTGCCTGGAGTGTACAGGGTGCAGGGAATCAGCCCCAGCATCTT. As protein: CAWSVQGAGNQPQHL.

This clonotype was detected ten times or more. CDR3 amino acids: CASSLGNRGPDTQYF. CDR3 nucleotide sequence: TGTGCCAGCAGCTTAGGCAACAGGGGGCCAGATACGCAGTATTTT. The chain recombines TRBV7-8 with TRBJ2-3, with 9 positions matching TRBD1. The length of the CDR3 is 15 residues. J gave up 4 bases and V 1 base, and 3 bases lay outside the gene matches. Germline CDR1 SGHVS, CDR2 FQNEAQ. The full variable domain, with the rest looked up from reference TRBV7-8 and TRBJ2-3, is GAGVSQSPRYKVAKRGQDVALRCDPISGHVSLFWYQQALGQGPEFLTYFQNEAQLDKSGLPSDRFFAERPEGSVSTLKIQRTQQEDSAVYLCASSLGNRGPDTQYFGPGTRLTVL.

The rearrangement links TRBV28 to TRBJ1-3; D gene uncertain. The germline CDR1 and CDR2 sequences are MDHEN and SYDVKM. This CDR3 has 15 amino acids. Trimming stripped 5 bases from V and 0 bases from J, with 11 bases between. CDR3 residues: CASSPHKDSGNTIYF. CDR3 sequence (DNA): TGTGCCAGCAGTCCCCACAAGGACTCTGGAAACACCATATATTTT.

A word on this clonotype: Germline and junction disagree at one end, which may indicate a read error. This chain connects TRBV9 to TRBJ2-3; no clear D. The length of the CDR3 is 14 residues. In germline, CDR1 is SGDLS, CDR2 YYNGEE. CDR3 in amino acids: CGSSVGGSTDTQYF. The CDR3 DNA follows: TGTGGCAGCAGCGTAGGTGGCAGCACAGATACGCAGTATTTT.

A remark on this clonotype: This could be a read error, since a much larger clone is one nucleotide away. The chain carries TRBV15 and TRBJ2-1; D possibly corresponds to TRBD2 (6 bases). Trimming shortened V by 0 bases and J by 0 bases, and 15 bases separated the two germline ends. CDR1 and CDR2 from the germline V gene are LNHNV and YYDKDF (reference sequence). The CDR3 is 18 amino acids. CDR3 nucleotide sequence: TGTGCCACCAGCAGAGATTCCGGGGGAGCAAGCTCCTACAATGAGCAGTTCTTC. Translating it yields CATSRDSGGASSYNEQFF.

This clonotype was seen at least ten times. CDR3 nucleotides: TGTGCCAGCAGGAGACTAGCGGGAGGAAATGAGCAGTTCTTC. Amino acid sequence: CASRRLAGGNEQFF. The chain is built from TRBV6-2 or TRBV6-3 and TRBJ2-1; 13 nucleotides agree with TRBD2. This CDR3 has 14 residues. V was pared by 6 bases and J by 7 bases, with 3 bases of the junction left unmatched. Germline V lookup: CDR1 MNHEY, CDR2 SVGEGT.

Points on this clonotype: A much larger clone differs from this one at a single base, so this may be a read error. This chain connects TRBV12-3 or TRBV12-4 to TRBJ1-2; D not certain. The CDR3 contains 14 residues. In nucleotides, the CDR3 is TGTGCCAGCGGTTTCGCGCTCGGGTTCTATGGCTACACCTTC. Translating it yields CASGFALGFYGYTF.

The sample holds a few counts of this clonotype. The genes are TRBV6-5 and TRBJ2-3; no definite D call. The CDR3 contains 13 residues. Germline lookup yields CDR1 MNHEY and CDR2 SVGAGI. Trimming removed 0 bases at V and 5 bases at J, with 6 bases between. CDR3 sequence reads: CASSYSKRDTQYF. The CDR3 bases are TGTGCCAGCAGTTACTCGAAAAGAGATACGCAGTATTTT.

In the case of this clonotype: The missing conserved phenylalanine or tryptophan at the end of this CDR3 makes a read error likely. The V call is TRBV6-5, the J call TRBJ2-7, with 12 nucleotides matching TRBD1. CDR1 and CDR2 (germline): MNHEY, SVGAGI. The CDR3 extends over 15 amino acids. The V and J ends lost 6 bases and 5 bases, in that order; junction bases with no gene match: 8. CDR3 nucleotides: TGTGCCAGCAGACCCGGGACAGGGGGCCGGAACGAGCAGTACCTC. It encodes CASRPGTGGRNEQYL.

The V gene is TRBV7-4, the J gene TRBJ2-7; D is perhaps TRBD2 (5 bases). V lost 5 bases and J 2 bases, leaving 22 bases between the germline ends. This CDR3 region has 17 residues. Germline V gene sequence: CDR1 SGHVT, CDR2 SQSDAQ. DNA for the CDR3: TGTGCCAGCAGCCTCCGCCTCCCTAGCTCTGCTCCCTACGAGCAGTACTTC. It encodes CASSLRLPSSAPYEQYF.

This clonotype was seen more than once but under ten times. The genes are TRBV6-1 and TRBJ1-1; D is undetermined. Germline lookup yields CDR1 MNHNS and CDR2 SASEGT. V gave up 3 bases and J gave up 1 base, with 3 bases separating them. The length of the CDR3 is 12 residues. The CDR3 protein is CASSEWNTEAFF. In DNA form, the CDR3 reads TGTGCCAGCAGTGAGTGGAACACTGAAGCTTTCTTT.

This chain connects TRBV7-3 to TRBJ1-4; no firm D call. CDR1 SGHTA and CDR2 FQGTGA come from the germline V gene. The CDR3 sequence is 16 residues long. V was pared by 4 bases and J by 3 bases, with 15 bases between. The CDR3 DNA reads as TGTGCCAGCAGCTCACGGACTAGCGGGGCTAATGAAAAACTGTTTTTT. Protein sequence: CASSSRTSGANEKLFF.

This clonotype has only one observation. The gene calls are TRBV20-1 and TRBJ2-2, with 11 positions matching TRBD2. V dropped 0 bases and J dropped 8; count of bases not matched to a gene: 5. The CDR3 consists of 15 residues. Germline V lookup: CDR1 DFQATT, CDR2 SNEGSKA (reference sequence). This CDR3 is CSARDTSGSQGELFF. For the CDR3, the DNA is TGCAGTGCTAGAGATACTAGCGGGAGCCAGGGGGAGCTGTTTTTT.

This clonotype has just one count. Just one base apart from a much larger clone, this may be a read error. The rearrangement links TRBV6-2 or TRBV6-3 to TRBJ1-5; D is uncertain. Looked up from germline, CDR1 is MNHEY and CDR2 is SVGEGT. The CDR3 is 14 residues long. With 5 bases removed from V and 6 bases from J, the gap between germline ends came to 14 bases. The CDR3 is CASSHNRGGQPQHF. CDR3 sequence (DNA): TGTGCCAGCAGTCACAACAGAGGAGGTCAGCCCCAGCATTTT.

This clonotype occurred many times. The CDR3 is CSKTGEETQYF. CDR3 DNA sequence: TGCAGTAAGACAGGGGAGGAGACCCAGTACTTC. This sequence joins TRBV20-1 and TRBJ2-5; 8 bases line up with TRBD1. The CDR3 is 11 amino acids. The J segment lost 5 bases and the V segment lost 8 bases, leaving 4 bases of the junction unmatched. The germline V gene encodes CDR1 DFQATT and CDR2 SNEGSKA (reference sequence).

The genes are TRBV11-2 and TRBJ2-3; 7 nucleotides agree with TRBD2. Looked up from germline, CDR1 is SGHAT and CDR2 is FQNNGV. This CDR3 has 16 amino acids. V lost 5 bases, J lost 5 bases, and 13 bases stayed unmatched. DNA of the CDR3: TGTGCCAGCAGCGTAGCAAGCGGGACGGCCGGAGATACGCAGTATTTT. It is translated as CASSVASGTAGDTQYF.

This clonotype was detected a few times. The chain employs TRBV28 and TRBJ1-2; the D gene is possibly TRBD1 (5 bases). The CDR3 spans 16 residues. In germline, CDR1 is MDHEN, CDR2 SYDVKM. V lost 2 bases and J 2 bases, leaving 15 bases between the germline ends. The CDR3: CASSLGPGGRNYGYTF. CDR3 coding DNA: TGTGCCAGCAGTTTAGGGCCCGGGGGGAGGAACTATGGCTACACCTTC.

This clonotype occurred a few times. V gene TRBV3-2 combines with J gene TRBJ1-1. TRBV3-2 is a documented pseudogene. This CDR3 is built from 11 residues. CDR3 nucleotide sequence: TGTGCCAGCAGACAGGGAGCTGAAGCTTTCTTT. It yields the protein CASRQGAEAFF.

Regarding this clonotype: With a much larger clone just one base away, this may be a read error. V is TRBV6-5 and J is TRBJ1-5; the D gene is possibly TRBD1 (5 bases). CDR1 MNHEY and CDR2 SVGAGI come from the germline V gene. Trimming removed 5 bases at V and 7 bases at J, with 15 bases between. The CDR3 sequence is 14 residues long. This CDR3 reads CASSQQEARQPQHF. In DNA, the CDR3 is TGTGCCAGCAGTCAACAGGAGGCAAGACAGCCCCAGCATTTT.

This clonotype has a count of ten or more. The chain couples TRBV10-2 to TRBJ2-6; 8 nucleotides match TRBD1. V shed 5 bases, J shed 2 bases, and the junction held 2 bases outside the gene matches. The germline V gene has CDR1 WSHSY and CDR2 SAAADI. CDR3 length: 15 amino acids. CDR3 in amino acids: CASSTQGAGANVLTF. CDR3 DNA: TGCGCCAGCAGTACACAGGGGGCTGGGGCCAACGTCCTGACTTTC.

This clonotype has at least ten counts. V gene TRBV6-1 combines with J gene TRBJ2-5, with D perhaps TRBD2 (6 bases). V was cut by 6 bases and J by 5 bases, with 13 bases left in between. This CDR3 region has 13 residues. From germline, CDR1 is MNHNS and CDR2 SASEGT. CDR3 sequence (DNA): TGTGCCAGCAGCCTTGGGGGGACGGAGACCCAGTACTTC. Translation: CASSLGGTETQYF.

Ten or more counts support this clonotype. The V gene is TRBV12-3 or TRBV12-4, the J gene TRBJ2-7; D possibly corresponds to TRBD1 (6 bases). CDR3 length: 16 amino acids. Trimming pared 5 bases from V and 4 bases from J, leaving 21 bases between. In nucleotides, the CDR3 is TGTGCCAGCAGTCCCTCGGCGGGTCAGGGGTTTTACGAGCAGTACTTC. Protein product: CASSPSAGQGFYEQYF.

The chain combines TRBV7-6 with TRBJ2-6; maybe TRBD2 (6 bases). CDR3 size: 16 residues. CDR1 SGHVS and CDR2 FNYEAQ come from the germline V gene. Trimming took off 1 base at V and 2 bases at J, with 9 bases between the two ends. The CDR3 protein is CASSLGPGAGANVLTF. CDR3 DNA sequence: TGTGCCAGCAGCTTAGGCCCGGGGGCTGGGGCCAACGTCCTGACTTTC.

There are a few counts of this clonotype. Being one base from a much bigger clone, this may be a read error. The V gene is TRBV30, the J gene TRBJ2-7; 7 bases align to TRBD2. V was pared by 3 bases and J by 4 bases, with 6 bases of the junction left unmatched. This CDR3 has 13 residues. Germline V gives CDR1 GTSNPN, CDR2 SVGIG (reference sequence). The CDR3 reads CAWSAGEGYEQYF. The CDR3 coding sequence is TGTGCCTGGAGCGCCGGGGAGGGATACGAGCAGTACTTC.

This clonotype has only one observation. The chain joins TRBV11-2 to TRBJ1-2, with 10 positions matching TRBD1. The ends lost 5 bases at V and 1 base at J; junction bases unmatched: 7. This CDR3 region has 16 residues. From germline, CDR1 is SGHAT and CDR2 FQNNGV. The CDR3 sequence: CASSVGDRGLNYGYTF. The DNA of the CDR3 is TGTGCCAGCAGCGTAGGGGACAGGGGACTTAACTATGGCTACACCTTC.